This TCR beta chain was observed in a study of OX40 agonist ivuxolimab in advanced cancers. A note on this clone: The antigen is not known.

TCRdb keeps only in-frame clones here, not all; method: immunoSEQ multiplex PCR. The repertoire holds under 150,000 clones, with around 89% as singletons. After removal of 4 bases from V and 9 bases from J, the junction contained 12 bases not matched to a gene. Per the germline V gene, CDR1 is SGHRS and CDR2 is YFSETQ. The CDR3 has 16 residues. Study results and limitations: In the 0.1-3.0 mg/kg groups, partial responders showed among the lowest expansion.

The V gene is TRBV5-1, the J gene TRBJ2-3; 12 nucleotides line up with TRBD2. The clonotype comes from an adult with an advanced solid tumor such as melanoma, head and neck, liver or kidney cancer. The sequencing here drew on CD4+ or CD8+ T cells sorted from blood, taken in a trial of the OX40 agonist ivuxolimab. The CDR3 DNA reads as TGCGCCAGCAGCCCAGCTAGCGGGGGGGCCGTTGGAACGCAGTATTTT. Protein sequence: CASSPASGGAVGTQYF.